This T cell receptor beta chain appears in the sequencing data of a study of blood T cells in healthy people across ages. Next came a second PCR, run for about 7 to 12 cycles, which used a sample-barcoded 5' primer along with a J-beta primer mix. TCRdb itself ran the 5' RACE reads through MiXCR, one entry per CDR3 protein. Of 1.5 million to 2 million distinct CDR3 sequences in the sample, 28% were seen once. Germline V gene lookup returns CDR1 SGHTA and CDR2 FQGNSA. With V trimmed by 5 bases and J by 8 bases, 9 bases remained unmatched. The CDR3 length is 15 residues. This chain joins TRBV7-2 and TRBJ1-4; 9 bases agree with TRBD1. Sequenced material: blood. The clonotype was recovered from a woman in her twenties or thirties in good health. The CDR3 loop is CASSARTGVLEKLFF. In nucleotides, the CDR3 is TGTGCCAGCAGCGCGAGGACAGGGGTGTTAGAAAAACTGTTTTTT.